This T cell receptor beta chain was sequenced during a study of OX40 agonist ivuxolimab in advanced cancers. Germline V gene data show CDR1 as MDHEN and CDR2 as SYDVKM. CDR3 length equals 15 residues. V lost 2 bases, J lost 4 bases, and 12 bases lay in between. Repertoires were generated with immunoSEQ multiplex PCR, while TCRdb's copy carries only in-frame clones and drops some. The sample shows 95,000 to 150,000 clones, roughly 95% of them seen only once. Source: CD4+ or CD8+ T cells sorted from blood, taken in a trial of the OX40 agonist ivuxolimab. The chain couples TRBV28 to TRBJ1-5, with no clear D. This clonotype originated in an adult with an advanced solid tumor such as melanoma, head and neck, liver or kidney cancer. CDR3 loop: CASSLSPRENQPQHF. DNA for the CDR3: TGTGCCAGCAGTTTAAGCCCCCGGGAGAATCAGCCCCAGCATTTT.